The present entry profiles one T cell receptor (beta chain) with its context. Its antigen is currently unknown. The CDR3 is made up of 14 amino acids. CDR1 is MNHEY and CDR2 is SMNVEV in the germline V gene (reference sequence). V was trimmed by 3 bases and J by 7 bases, leaving 14 bases between them. This specimen comes from a study of blood T cells in healthy people across ages. General study points: Per million T cells, TCR beta diversity dropped roughly linearly as age increased. Naive CD4+ cells and diversity were both higher in long-lived donors than in aged donors. Donor CMV status, an unknown factor, possibly confounded changes in expanded clonotypes.

Using a J-beta primer mix together with a sample-barcoded 5' primer, a second PCR was run for about 7 to 12 cycles. TCRdb independently ran MiXCR on the 5' RACE reads; one entry per CDR3 protein. The sample carries about 1.8 million distinct CDR3 sequences, just under 50% recorded once. Sequences were obtained from blood. This clonotype originated in a woman in her thirties or forties in good health. The rearrangement uses TRBV27 and TRBJ2-3; D is possibly TRBD1 (6 bases). Here the CDR3 reads CASSLGAHPNTQYF. CDR3 nucleotides: TGTGCCAGCAGTTTGGGGGCCCACCCAAATACGCAGTATTTT.